This T cell receptor (beta chain) is drawn from a study of blood T cell repertoires in COVID-19. The germline V gene encodes CDR1 SGHAT and CDR2 FQNNGV. Germline trimming cut 5 bases from V and 4 bases from J; bases unmatched to any gene: 7. This CDR3 has 15 amino acids. Sequencing used immunoSEQ multiplex PCR; TCRdb keeps in-frame clones, though not all of them. The profile shows some 170,000 clones, around 87% of them singletons. Sequencing was performed on peripheral blood. V and J are TRBV11-2 and TRBJ1-4, with TRBD1 matching over 7 bases. The TCR originated in a woman between 70 and 85 years old with COVID-19, enrolled during active disease. The CDR3 region is CASSAGGQFNEKLFF. CDR3 sequence (DNA): TGTGCCAGCAGCGCAGGGGGGCAGTTTAATGAAAAACTGTTTTTT.